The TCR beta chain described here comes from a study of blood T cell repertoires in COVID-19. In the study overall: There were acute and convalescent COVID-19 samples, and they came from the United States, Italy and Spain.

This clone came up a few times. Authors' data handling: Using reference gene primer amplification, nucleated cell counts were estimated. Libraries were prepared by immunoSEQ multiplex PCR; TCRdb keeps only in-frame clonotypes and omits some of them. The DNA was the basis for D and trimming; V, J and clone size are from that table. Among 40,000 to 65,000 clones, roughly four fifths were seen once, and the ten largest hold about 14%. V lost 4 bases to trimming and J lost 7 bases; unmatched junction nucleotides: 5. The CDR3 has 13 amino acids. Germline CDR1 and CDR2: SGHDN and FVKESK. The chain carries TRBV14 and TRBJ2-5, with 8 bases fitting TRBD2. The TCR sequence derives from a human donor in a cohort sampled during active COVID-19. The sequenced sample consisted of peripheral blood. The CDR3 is CASSPGLGRTQYF. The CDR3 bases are TGTGCCAGCAGCCCGGGACTAGGAAGGACCCAGTACTTC.